In its sample, the clone carrying this T cell receptor beta chain was seen a few times. Its antigen remains unidentified. Input for naive CD8 libraries was 20,000 to 1,000,000 sorted cells; the RNA fraction used was 10%, 30% or 50%. The data belong to a study of molecular identifiers for immune sequencing clone quantification. TCR libraries were built in bulk with a published protocol and specific TCR primers. TCRdb re-called the PCR reads with MiXCR, one entry per CDR3 protein. Among about 510,000 distinct CDR3 sequences listed, about a fifth were seen once. Study observations and caveats: Shared barcodes on identical TCR molecules could underestimate the sizes of highly expanded clones. More than 97% of effector molecules, versus under 1% of naive-cell molecules, belonged to clones above 20 RNA copies.

The germline V gene has CDR1 MNHEY and CDR2 SMNVEV (reference sequence). The CDR3 runs to 16 residues. With 7 bases removed from V and 0 bases from J, the gap between germline ends came to 17 bases. The chain joins TRBV27 to TRBJ2-3; TRBD2 is a possible D gene (6 bases). The receptor was isolated from a human donor in good health. Some libraries in this study had Jurkat cell RNA spiked in. The specimen sequenced was naive CD8+ T cells from blood, with Jurkat cell RNA spiked in. Subset in this sample: FACS-sorted CD8+CD4-CCR7+CD45RA+ naive T cells. CDR3 coding DNA: TGTGCCAGCAACCCGCTCTTAGCGGAGAGCACAGATACGCAGTATTTT. Amino acids: CASNPLLAESTDTQYF.